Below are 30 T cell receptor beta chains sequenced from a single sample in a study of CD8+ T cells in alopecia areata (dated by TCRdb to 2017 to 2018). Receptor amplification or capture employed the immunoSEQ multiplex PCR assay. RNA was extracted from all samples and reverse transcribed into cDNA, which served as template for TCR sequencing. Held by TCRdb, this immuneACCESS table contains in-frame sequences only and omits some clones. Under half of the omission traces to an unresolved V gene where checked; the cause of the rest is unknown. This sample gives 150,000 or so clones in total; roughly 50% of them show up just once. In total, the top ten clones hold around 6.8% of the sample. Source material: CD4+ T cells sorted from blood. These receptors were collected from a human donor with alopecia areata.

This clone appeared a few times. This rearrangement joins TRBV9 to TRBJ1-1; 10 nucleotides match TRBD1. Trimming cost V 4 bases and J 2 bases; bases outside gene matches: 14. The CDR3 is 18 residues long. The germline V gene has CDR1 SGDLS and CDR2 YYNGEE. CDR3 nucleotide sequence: TGTGCCAGCAGCCAAAAGTCCGGGACAGGGGAGGGCAACACTGAAGCTTTCTTT. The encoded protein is CASSQKSGTGEGNTEAFF.

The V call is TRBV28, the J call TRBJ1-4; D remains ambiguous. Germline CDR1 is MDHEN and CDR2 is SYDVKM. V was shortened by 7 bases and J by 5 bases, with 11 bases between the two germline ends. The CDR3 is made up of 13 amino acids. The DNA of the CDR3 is TGTGCCAGCACGGGATCGGGAAATGAAAAACTGTTTTTT. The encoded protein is CASTGSGNEKLFF.

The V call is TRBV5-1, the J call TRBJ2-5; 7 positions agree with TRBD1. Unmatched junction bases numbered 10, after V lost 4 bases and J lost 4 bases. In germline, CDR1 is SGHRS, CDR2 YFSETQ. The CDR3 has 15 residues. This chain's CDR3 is CASSNGDRGRETQYF. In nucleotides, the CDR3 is TGCGCCAGCAGCAACGGGGACAGAGGCAGAGAGACCCAGTACTTC.

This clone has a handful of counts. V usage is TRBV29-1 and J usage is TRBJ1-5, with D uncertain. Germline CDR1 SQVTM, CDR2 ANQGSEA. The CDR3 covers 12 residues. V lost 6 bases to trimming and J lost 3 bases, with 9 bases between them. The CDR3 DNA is TGCAGCGTCCGCACCACCAATCAGCCCCAGCATTTT. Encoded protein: CSVRTTNQPQHF.

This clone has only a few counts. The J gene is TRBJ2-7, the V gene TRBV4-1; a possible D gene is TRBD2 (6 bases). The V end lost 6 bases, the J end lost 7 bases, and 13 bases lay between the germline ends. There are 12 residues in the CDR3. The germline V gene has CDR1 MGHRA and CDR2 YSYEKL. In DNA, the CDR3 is TGCGCCAGCAGGGGGGGTCTCGGGGAGCAGTACTTC. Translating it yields CASRGGLGEQYF.

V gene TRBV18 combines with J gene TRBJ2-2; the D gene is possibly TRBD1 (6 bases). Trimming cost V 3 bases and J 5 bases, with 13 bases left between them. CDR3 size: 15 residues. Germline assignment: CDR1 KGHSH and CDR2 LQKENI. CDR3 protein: CASSPPGQSTGELFF. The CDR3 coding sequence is TGTGCCAGCTCACCTCCTGGACAGTCGACCGGGGAGCTGTTTTTT.

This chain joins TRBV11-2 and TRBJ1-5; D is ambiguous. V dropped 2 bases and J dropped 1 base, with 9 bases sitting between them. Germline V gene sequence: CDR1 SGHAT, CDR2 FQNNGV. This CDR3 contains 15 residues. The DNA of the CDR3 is TGTGCCAGCAGCTTAATGGGAAGGAGCAATCAGCCCCAGCATTTT. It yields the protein CASSLMGRSNQPQHF.

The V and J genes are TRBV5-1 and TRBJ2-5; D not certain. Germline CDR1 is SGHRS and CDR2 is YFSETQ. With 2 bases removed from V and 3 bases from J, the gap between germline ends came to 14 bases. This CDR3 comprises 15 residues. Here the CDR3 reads CASSLRSAMEETQYF. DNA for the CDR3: TGCGCCAGCAGCTTACGCTCAGCCATGGAAGAGACCCAGTACTTC.

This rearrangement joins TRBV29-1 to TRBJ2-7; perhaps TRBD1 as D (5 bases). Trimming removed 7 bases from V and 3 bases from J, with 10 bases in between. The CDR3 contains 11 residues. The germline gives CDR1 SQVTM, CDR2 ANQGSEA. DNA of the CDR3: TGCAGCGCCGGACACAACTACGAGCAGTACTTC. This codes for CSAGHNYEQYF.

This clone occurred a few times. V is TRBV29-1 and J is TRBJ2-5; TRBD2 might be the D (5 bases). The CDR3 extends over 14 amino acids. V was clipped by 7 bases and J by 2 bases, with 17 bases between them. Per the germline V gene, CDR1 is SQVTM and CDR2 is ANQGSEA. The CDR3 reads CSATRNTFQETQYF. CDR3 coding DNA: TGCAGCGCCACTAGGAACACTTTTCAAGAGACCCAGTACTTC.

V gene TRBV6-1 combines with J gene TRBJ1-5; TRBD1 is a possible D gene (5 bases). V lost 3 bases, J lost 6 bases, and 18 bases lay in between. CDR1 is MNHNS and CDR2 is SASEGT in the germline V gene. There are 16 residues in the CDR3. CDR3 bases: TGTGCCAGCAGTGATCCCATGGGGGAATGGGGTCAGCCCCAGCATTTT. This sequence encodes CASSDPMGEWGQPQHF.

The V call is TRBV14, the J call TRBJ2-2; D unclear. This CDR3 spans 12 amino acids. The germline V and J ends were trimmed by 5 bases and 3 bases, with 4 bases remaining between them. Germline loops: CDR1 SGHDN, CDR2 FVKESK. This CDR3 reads CASSFDTGELFF. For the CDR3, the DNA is TGTGCCAGCAGCTTCGACACCGGGGAGCTGTTTTTT.

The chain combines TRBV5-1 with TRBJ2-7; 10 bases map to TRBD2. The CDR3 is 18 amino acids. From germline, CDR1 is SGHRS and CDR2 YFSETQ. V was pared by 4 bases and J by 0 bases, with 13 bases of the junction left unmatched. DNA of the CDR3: TGCGCCAGCAGCCACCGCTCAGCGGGAGGGTCCAGCTCCTACGAGCAGTACTTC. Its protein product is CASSHRSAGGSSSYEQYF.

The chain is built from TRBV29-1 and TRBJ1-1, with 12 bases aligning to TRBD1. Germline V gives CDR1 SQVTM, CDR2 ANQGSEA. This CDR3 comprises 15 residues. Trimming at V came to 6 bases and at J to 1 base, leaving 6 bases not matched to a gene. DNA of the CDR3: TGCAGCGTCCCGGGACAGGGGGCTTGGAACACTGAAGCTTTCTTT. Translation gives CSVPGQGAWNTEAFF.

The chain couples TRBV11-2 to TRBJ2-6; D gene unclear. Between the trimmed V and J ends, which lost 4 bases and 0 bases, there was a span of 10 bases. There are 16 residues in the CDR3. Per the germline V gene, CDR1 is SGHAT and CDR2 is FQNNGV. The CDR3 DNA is TGTGCCAGCAGCTCCATACAGAGCTCTGGGGCCAACGTCCTGACTTTC. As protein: CASSSIQSSGANVLTF.

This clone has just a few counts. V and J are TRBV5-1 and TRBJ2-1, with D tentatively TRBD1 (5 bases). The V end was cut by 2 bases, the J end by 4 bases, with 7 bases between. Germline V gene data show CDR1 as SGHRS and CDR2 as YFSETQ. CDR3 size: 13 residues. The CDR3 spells CASSFDRYNEQFF. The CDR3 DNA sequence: TGCGCCAGCAGCTTTGACAGATACAATGAGCAGTTCTTC.

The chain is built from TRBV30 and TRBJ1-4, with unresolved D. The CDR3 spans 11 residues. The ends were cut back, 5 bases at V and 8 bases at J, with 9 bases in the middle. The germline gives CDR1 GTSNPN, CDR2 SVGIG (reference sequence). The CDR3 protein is CAWSEREKLFF. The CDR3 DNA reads TGTGCCTGGTCCGAGAGGGAAAAACTGTTTTTT.

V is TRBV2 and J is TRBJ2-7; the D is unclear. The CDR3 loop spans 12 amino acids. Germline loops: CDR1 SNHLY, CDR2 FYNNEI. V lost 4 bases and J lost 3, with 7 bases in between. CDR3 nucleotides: TGTGCCAGCAGTGTCTGGAACTACGAGCAGTACTTC. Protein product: CASSVWNYEQYF.

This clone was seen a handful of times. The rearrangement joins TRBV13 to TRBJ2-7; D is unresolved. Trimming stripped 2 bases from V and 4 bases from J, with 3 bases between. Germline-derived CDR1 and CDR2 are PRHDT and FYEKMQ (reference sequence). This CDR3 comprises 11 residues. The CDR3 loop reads CASSLRYEQYF. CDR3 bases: TGTGCCAGCAGCTTACGGTACGAGCAGTACTTC.

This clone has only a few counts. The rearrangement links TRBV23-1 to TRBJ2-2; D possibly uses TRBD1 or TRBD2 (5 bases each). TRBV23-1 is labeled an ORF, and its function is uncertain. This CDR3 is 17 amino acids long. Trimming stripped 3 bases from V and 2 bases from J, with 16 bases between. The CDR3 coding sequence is TGCGCCAGCAGTCACGCCCCTTGGGGGATTAACACCGGGGAGCTGTTTTTT. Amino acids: CASSHAPWGINTGELFF.

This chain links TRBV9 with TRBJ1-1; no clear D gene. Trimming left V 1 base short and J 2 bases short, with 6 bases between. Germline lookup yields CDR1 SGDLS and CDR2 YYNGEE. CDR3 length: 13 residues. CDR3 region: CASSVSANTEAFF. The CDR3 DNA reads TGTGCCAGCAGCGTAAGTGCAAACACTGAAGCTTTCTTT. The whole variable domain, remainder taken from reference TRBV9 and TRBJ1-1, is DSGVTQTPKHLITATGQRVTLRCSPRSGDLSVYWYQQSLDQGLQFLIQYYNGEERAKGNILERFSAQQFPDLHSELNLSSLELGDSALYFCASSVSANTEAFFGQGTRLTVV.

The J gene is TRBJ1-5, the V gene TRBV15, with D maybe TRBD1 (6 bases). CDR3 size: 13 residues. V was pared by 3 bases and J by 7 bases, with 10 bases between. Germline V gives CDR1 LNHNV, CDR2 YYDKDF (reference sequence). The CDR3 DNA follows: TGTGCCACCAGCAGCCGCGGGGGCCAGCCCCAGCATTTT. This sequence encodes CATSSRGGQPQHF.

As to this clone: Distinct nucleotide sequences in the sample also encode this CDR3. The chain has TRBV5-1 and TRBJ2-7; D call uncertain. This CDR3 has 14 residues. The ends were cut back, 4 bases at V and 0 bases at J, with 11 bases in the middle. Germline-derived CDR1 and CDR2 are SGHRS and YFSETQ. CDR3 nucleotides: TGCGCCAGCAGCCTGGACGGCAGCTCCTACGAGCAGTACTTC. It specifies CASSLDGSSYEQYF.

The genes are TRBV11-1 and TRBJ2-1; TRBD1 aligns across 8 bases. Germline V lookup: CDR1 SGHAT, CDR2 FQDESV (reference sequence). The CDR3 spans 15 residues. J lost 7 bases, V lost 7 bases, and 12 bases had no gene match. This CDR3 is CASNHDRGLSNEQFF. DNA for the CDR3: TGTGCCAGCAACCACGACAGGGGCCTAAGTAATGAGCAGTTCTTC.

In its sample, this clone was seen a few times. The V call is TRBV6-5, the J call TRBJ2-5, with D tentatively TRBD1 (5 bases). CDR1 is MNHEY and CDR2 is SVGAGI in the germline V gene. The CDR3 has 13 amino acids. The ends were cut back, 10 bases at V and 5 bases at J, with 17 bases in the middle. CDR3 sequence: CATLTRAPETQYF. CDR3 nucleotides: TGTGCCACATTAACCAGGGCTCCGGAGACCCAGTACTTC.

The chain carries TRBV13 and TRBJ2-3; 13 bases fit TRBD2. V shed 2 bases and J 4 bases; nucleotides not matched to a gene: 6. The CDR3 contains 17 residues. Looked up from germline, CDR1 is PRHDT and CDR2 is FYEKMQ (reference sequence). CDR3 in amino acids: CASSLSATSGRSDTQYF. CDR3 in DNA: TGTGCCAGCAGCTTATCAGCGACTAGCGGGAGGTCAGATACGCAGTATTTT.

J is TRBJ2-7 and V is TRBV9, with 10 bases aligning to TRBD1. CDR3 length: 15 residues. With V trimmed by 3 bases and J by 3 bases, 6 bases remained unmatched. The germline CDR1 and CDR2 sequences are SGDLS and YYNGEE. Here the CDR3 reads CASSAGDRGYYEQYF. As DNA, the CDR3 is TGTGCCAGCAGCGCTGGGGACAGGGGCTACTACGAGCAGTACTTC.

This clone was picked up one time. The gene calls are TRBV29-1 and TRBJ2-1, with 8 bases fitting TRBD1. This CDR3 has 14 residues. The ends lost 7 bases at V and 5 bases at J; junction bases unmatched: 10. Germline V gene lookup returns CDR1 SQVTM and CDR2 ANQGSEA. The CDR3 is CSGGQVGRHNEQFF. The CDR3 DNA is TGCAGCGGGGGACAGGTTGGGCGTCACAATGAGCAGTTCTTC.

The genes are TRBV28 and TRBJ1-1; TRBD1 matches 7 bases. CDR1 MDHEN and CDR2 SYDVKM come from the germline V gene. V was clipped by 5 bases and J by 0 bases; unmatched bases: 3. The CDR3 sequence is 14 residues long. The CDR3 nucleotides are TGTGCCAGCAGTGTGGGACAGATGAACACTGAAGCTTTCTTT. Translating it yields CASSVGQMNTEAFF.

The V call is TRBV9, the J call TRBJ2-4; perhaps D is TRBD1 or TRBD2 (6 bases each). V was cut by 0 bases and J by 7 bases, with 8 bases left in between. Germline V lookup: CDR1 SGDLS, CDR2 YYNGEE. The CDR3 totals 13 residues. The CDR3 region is CASSVAGGNIQYF. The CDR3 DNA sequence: TGTGCCAGCAGCGTAGCCGGGGGCAACATTCAGTACTTC.